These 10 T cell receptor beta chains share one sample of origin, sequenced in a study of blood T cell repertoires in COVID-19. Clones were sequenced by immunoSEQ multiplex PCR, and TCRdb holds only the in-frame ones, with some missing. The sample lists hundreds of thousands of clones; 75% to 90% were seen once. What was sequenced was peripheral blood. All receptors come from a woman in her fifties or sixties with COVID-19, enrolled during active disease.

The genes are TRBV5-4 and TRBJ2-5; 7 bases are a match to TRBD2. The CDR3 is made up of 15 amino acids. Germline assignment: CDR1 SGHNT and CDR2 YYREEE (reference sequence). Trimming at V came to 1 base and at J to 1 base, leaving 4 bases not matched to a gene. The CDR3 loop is CASSLLASGQETQYF. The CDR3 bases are TGTGCCAGCAGCTTGCTCGCTAGCGGCCAAGAGACCCAGTACTTC.

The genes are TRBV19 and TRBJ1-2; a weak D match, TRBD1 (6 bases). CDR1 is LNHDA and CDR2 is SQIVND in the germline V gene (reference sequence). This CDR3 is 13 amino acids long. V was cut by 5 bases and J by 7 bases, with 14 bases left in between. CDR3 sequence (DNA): TGTGCCAGTAGTCCGTTATCAGGGGTTGGCTACACCTTC. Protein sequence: CASSPLSGVGYTF.

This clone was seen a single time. The CDR3 DNA reads as TGCGCCAGCAGCTTGGATCTAGATGAGCAGTTCTTC. Residues: CASSLDLDEQFF. V and J are TRBV5-1 and TRBJ2-1; D is undetermined. CDR1 SGHRS and CDR2 YFSETQ come from the germline V gene. V lost 0 bases and J lost 8, with 6 bases in between. The CDR3 is made up of 12 amino acids.

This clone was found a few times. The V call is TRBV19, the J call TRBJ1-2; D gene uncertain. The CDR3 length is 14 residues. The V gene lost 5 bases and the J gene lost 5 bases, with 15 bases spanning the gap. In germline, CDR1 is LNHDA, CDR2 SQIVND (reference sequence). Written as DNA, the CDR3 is TGTGCCAGTAGTTCGGCGGAGCTGCGGTATGGCTACACCTTC. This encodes CASSSAELRYGYTF.

CDR3 DNA sequence: TGCGCCAGCAGCCGAGGGAAAGTCACTGAAGCTTTCTTT. As protein: CASSRGKVTEAFF. The V call is TRBV4-1, the J call TRBJ1-1; D gene ambiguous. Trimming stripped 4 bases from V and 4 bases from J, with 10 bases between. CDR3 length: 13 residues. Germline CDR1 and CDR2: MGHRA and YSYEKL.

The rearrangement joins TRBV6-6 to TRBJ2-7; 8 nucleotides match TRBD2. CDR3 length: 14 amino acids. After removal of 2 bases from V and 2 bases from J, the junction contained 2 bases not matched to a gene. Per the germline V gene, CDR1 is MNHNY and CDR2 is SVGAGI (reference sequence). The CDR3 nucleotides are TGTGCCAGCAGTTACGGGACTAGTCCCTACGAGCAGTACTTC. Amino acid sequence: CASSYGTSPYEQYF.

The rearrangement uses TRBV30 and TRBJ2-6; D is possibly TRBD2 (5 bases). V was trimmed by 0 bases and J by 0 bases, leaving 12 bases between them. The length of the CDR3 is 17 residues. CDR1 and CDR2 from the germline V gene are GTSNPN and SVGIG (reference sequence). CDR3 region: CAWSVRTFNSGANVLTF. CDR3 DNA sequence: TGTGCCTGGAGTGTACGGACTTTCAACTCTGGGGCCAACGTCCTGACTTTC.

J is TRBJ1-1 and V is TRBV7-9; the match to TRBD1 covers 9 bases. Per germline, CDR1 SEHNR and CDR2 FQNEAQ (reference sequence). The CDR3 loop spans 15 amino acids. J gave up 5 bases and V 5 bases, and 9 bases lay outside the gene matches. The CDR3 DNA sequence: TGTGCCAGCAGCCCACCGGGACAGGGAAGAACTGAAGCTTTCTTT. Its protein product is CASSPPGQGRTEAFF.

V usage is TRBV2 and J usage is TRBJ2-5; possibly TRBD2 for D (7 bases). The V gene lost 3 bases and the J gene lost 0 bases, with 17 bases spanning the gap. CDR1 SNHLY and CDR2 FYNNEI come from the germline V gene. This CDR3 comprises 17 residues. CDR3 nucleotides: TGTGCCAGCAGTGAGGCAGGGAGGGGGTGGAACCAAGAGACCCAGTACTTC. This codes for CASSEAGRGWNQETQYF.

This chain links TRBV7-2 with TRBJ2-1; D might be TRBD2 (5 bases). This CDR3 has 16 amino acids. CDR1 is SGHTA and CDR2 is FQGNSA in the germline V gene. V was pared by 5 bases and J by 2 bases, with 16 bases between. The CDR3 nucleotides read TGTGCCAGCAGCCCAGGACTGGCTCCTACCTACAATGAGCAGTTCTTC. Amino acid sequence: CASSPGLAPTYNEQFF.